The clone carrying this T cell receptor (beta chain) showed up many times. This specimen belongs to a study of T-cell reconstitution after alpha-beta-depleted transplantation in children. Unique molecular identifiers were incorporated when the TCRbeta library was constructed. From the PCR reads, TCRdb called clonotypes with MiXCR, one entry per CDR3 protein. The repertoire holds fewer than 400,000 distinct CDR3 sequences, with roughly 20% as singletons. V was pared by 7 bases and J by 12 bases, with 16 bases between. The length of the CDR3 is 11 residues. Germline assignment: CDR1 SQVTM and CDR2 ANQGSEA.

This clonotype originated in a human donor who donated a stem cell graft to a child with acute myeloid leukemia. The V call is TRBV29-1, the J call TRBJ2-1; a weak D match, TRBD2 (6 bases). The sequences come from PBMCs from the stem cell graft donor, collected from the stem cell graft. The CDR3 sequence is CSAAGFTGQFF. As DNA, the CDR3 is TGCAGCGCCGCGGGGTTTACAGGGCAGTTCTTC.